This T cell receptor (beta chain) was captured in a study of T cells after yellow fever vaccination. Study-wide results and caveats: Although most clonotypes did not, a small share appeared in both CD4 and CD8 compartments. It was the secondary response that reached its peak faster, day 5 versus 15, but it was weaker. A large majority of primary-vaccination clones showed up again after the booster (around 96% CD4, roughly 91% CD8).

This clonotype was observed many times. Its antigen is unknown. With V trimmed by 0 bases and J by 1 base, 1 base remained unmatched. Germline V lookup: CDR1 LGHNA, CDR2 YSLEER. The length of the CDR3 is 16 residues. Template switching with 5'RACE generated the TCR cDNA and added a universal primer site and UMIs. TCRdb independently ran MiXCR on the 5' RACE reads; one entry per CDR3 protein. The sample shows about 140,000 distinct CDR3 sequences, just over 6.5% of them seen only once. Sample: CD4+ T cells sorted from PBMCs, taken 10 days after the yellow fever booster vaccination. The TCR was taken from a man aged 25 to 45 who received the YFV17D yellow fever vaccine. J is TRBJ2-1 and V is TRBV4-3, with 9 positions matching TRBD1. CDR3 sequence: CASSQEGTGSYNEQFF. CDR3 nucleotide sequence: TGCGCCAGCAGCCAAGAAGGGACAGGGTCCTACAATGAGCAGTTCTTC.